This T cell receptor beta chain was obtained from a study of T cell changes during pregnancy in multiple sclerosis. Repertoires were generated with immunoSEQ multiplex PCR, while TCRdb's copy carries only in-frame clones and drops some. The repertoire holds about 83,000 clones, roughly nine tenths seen once, with 3.5% to 4% in the top ten. The starting material was PBMCs, obtained in the first trimester of pregnancy. The clonotype comes from a female donor in good health, serving as a control in a pregnancy study. Some clones in this sample may be carry-over from other donors' samples.

The CDR3 region is CASSLAARREQFF. CDR3 DNA sequence: TGTGCCAGCAGCTTAGCAGCTAGGCGTGAGCAGTTCTTC. The V call is TRBV11-1, the J call TRBJ2-1; D is unresolved. V lost 0 bases to trimming and J lost 9 bases, with 9 bases between them. Germline V gene data show CDR1 as SGHAT and CDR2 as FQDESV (reference sequence). This CDR3 has 13 amino acids.